The 15 T cell receptor beta chains given below trace back to one sample, sequenced in a study of OX40 agonist ivuxolimab in advanced cancers. TCRdb's copy holds only in-frame clones and misses some; the assay was immunoSEQ multiplex PCR. The table includes tens of thousands of clones, about 90% detected once. The sequencing here drew on CD4+ or CD8+ T cells sorted from blood, taken in a trial of the OX40 agonist ivuxolimab. These receptors were taken from an adult with an advanced solid tumor such as melanoma, head and neck, liver or kidney cancer.

This clone showed up just a few times. The CDR3 DNA follows: TGTGCCAGCAGCTTAGGGGACAGGGTATTGGGCACAGATACGCAGTATTTT. Amino acid sequence: CASSLGDRVLGTDTQYF. This chain links TRBV11-2 with TRBJ2-3; 9 nucleotides match TRBD1. V lost 1 base and J lost 1; bases outside the gene matches: 6. Germline assignment: CDR1 SGHAT and CDR2 FQNNGV. CDR3 length equals 17 residues.

The chain is built from TRBV28 and TRBJ2-5, with 7 nucleotides matching TRBD1. CDR3 length: 13 residues. CDR1 and CDR2 (germline): MDHEN, SYDVKM. The J segment lost 4 bases and the V segment lost 5 bases, leaving 4 bases of the junction unmatched. The CDR3 coding sequence is TGTGCCAGCAGTAGGCAGGGGGTAGAGACCCAGTACTTC. Encoded protein: CASSRQGVETQYF. The whole variable domain, filled in from reference TRBV28 and TRBJ2-5, reads DVKVTQSSRYLVKRTGEKVFLECVQDMDHENMFWYRQDPGLGLRLIYFSYDVKMKEKGDIPEGYSVSREKKERFSLILESASTNQTSMYLCASSRQGVETQYFGPGTRLLVL.

A few counts support this clone. The gene calls are TRBV18 and TRBJ1-5; D unclear. The germline gives CDR1 KGHSH, CDR2 LQKENI. The ends were cut back, 3 bases at V and 3 bases at J, with 6 bases in the middle. The length of the CDR3 is 13 residues. The DNA for the CDR3 is TGTGCCAGCTCACCTACAGCCAATCAGCCCCAGCATTTT. Its translation is CASSPTANQPQHF.

This clone came up once. The rearrangement uses TRBV6-1 and TRBJ1-2; D might be TRBD1 (5 bases). Germline lookup yields CDR1 MNHNS and CDR2 SASEGT. This CDR3 comprises 15 residues. The germline V and J ends were trimmed by 7 bases and 2 bases, with 17 bases remaining between them. The CDR3 DNA is TGTGCCAGCACCTTTTTCCAGGGCCCAAACTATGGCTACACCTTC. Translating it yields CASTFFQGPNYGYTF.

The genes are TRBV2 and TRBJ1-6; D may be TRBD1 (6 bases). Germline CDR1 is SNHLY and CDR2 is FYNNEI. This CDR3 region has 14 residues. Trimming removed 6 bases from V and 9 bases from J, with 15 bases in between. DNA of the CDR3: TGTGCCAGCAGCGCCCCGACAGGAACTTCACCCCTCCACTTT. Translation gives CASSAPTGTSPLHF.

Points on this clone: This same CDR3 is encoded by further DNA sequences in the sample. The chain couples TRBV12-5 to TRBJ1-4; D is unclear. The CDR3 consists of 14 residues. Trimming removed 9 bases at V and 5 bases at J, with 16 bases between. The germline gives CDR1 LGHNT, CDR2 FRNRAP. The DNA of the CDR3 is TGTGCTAGCGGATTAGGGCTTTCAAATGAAAAACTGTTTTTT. Its translation: CASGLGLSNEKLFF.

The chain carries TRBV5-1 and TRBJ2-7; D gene unclear. Germline V lookup: CDR1 SGHRS, CDR2 YFSETQ. The CDR3 runs to 12 residues. Deletions cut 4 bases from V and 6 bases from J, with 11 bases between. The CDR3 sequence: CASSPVVGEQYF. The DNA for the CDR3 is TGCGCCAGCAGCCCGGTCGTCGGCGAGCAGTACTTC.

CDR3 in amino acids: CASSGGVTGGAFF. CDR3 in DNA: TGTGCCAGCAGTGGTGGGGTGACTGGCGGAGCTTTCTTT. The chain carries TRBV2 and TRBJ1-1; D remains unclear. V was shortened by 4 bases and J by 10 bases, with 16 bases between the two germline ends. The CDR3 consists of 13 residues. From germline, CDR1 is SNHLY and CDR2 FYNNEI.

The rearrangement links TRBV5-1 to TRBJ1-2, with D maybe TRBD1 (5 bases). Germline V lookup: CDR1 SGHRS, CDR2 YFSETQ. This CDR3 has 16 residues. Trimming shortened V by 0 bases and J by 4 bases, and 16 bases separated the two germline ends. For the CDR3, the DNA is TGCGCCAGCAGCTTGGAGGGGTTGGGGGAGGCCTATGGCTACACCTTC. Protein sequence: CASSLEGLGEAYGYTF.

The chain has TRBV5-6 and TRBJ2-1; D perhaps matches TRBD2 (6 bases). Germline CDR1 reads SGHDT; CDR2 reads YYEEEE. The CDR3 contains 13 residues. The V end lost 4 bases, the J end lost 7 bases, and 12 bases lay between the germline ends. CDR3 region: CASSLIGGNEQFF. DNA for the CDR3: TGTGCCAGCAGCCTCATTGGGGGGAATGAGCAGTTCTTC.

The chain combines TRBV5-1 with TRBJ2-5; 7 bases map to TRBD2. This CDR3 comprises 13 residues. Germline V CDR1 and CDR2: SGHRS, YFSETQ. The ends lost 5 bases at V and 5 bases at J; junction bases unmatched: 6. For the CDR3, the DNA is TGCGCCAGCAGACGCGGGAGTGGGGAGACCCAGTACTTC. Protein product: CASRRGSGETQYF.

This chain joins TRBV5-1 and TRBJ2-3; TRBD2 matches at 10 bases. The V gene end was trimmed by 0 bases and the J gene end by 7 bases; junction bases not matched to a gene: 8. This CDR3 is built from 16 residues. Germline assignment: CDR1 SGHRS and CDR2 YFSETQ. Here the CDR3 reads CASSLADLAGGYTQYF. The DNA of the CDR3 is TGCGCCAGCAGCTTGGCCGACTTAGCGGGAGGATATACGCAGTATTTT.

The chain links TRBV19 to TRBJ1-6; TRBD1 might be the D (5 bases). V lost 0 bases and J lost 10, with 10 bases in between. The CDR3 loop spans 14 amino acids. Germline CDR1 reads LNHDA; CDR2 reads SQIVND (reference sequence). The CDR3 reads CASSIEEGISPLHF. The CDR3 DNA follows: TGTGCCAGTAGTATAGAGGAGGGGATCTCACCCCTCCACTTT.

The chain joins TRBV19 to TRBJ2-5; 7 nucleotides line up with TRBD1. Unmatched junction bases numbered 13, after V lost 4 bases and J lost 5 bases. The CDR3 has 16 amino acids. The germline V gene encodes CDR1 LNHDA and CDR2 SQIVND (reference sequence). The CDR3 protein is CASSTVTGSGRETQYF. The CDR3 bases are TGTGCCAGTAGTACGGTGACAGGGTCGGGCCGGGAGACCCAGTACTTC.

J is TRBJ1-2 and V is TRBV28; TRBD1 matches 8 bases. The ends lost 6 bases at V and 4 bases at J; junction bases unmatched: 16. The CDR3 is 17 residues long. Germline CDR1 is MDHEN and CDR2 is SYDVKM. CDR3 amino acids: CASSLPGDRGHLYGYTF. The CDR3 bases are TGTGCCAGCAGCTTACCCGGCGACAGGGGCCATCTCTATGGCTACACCTTC.